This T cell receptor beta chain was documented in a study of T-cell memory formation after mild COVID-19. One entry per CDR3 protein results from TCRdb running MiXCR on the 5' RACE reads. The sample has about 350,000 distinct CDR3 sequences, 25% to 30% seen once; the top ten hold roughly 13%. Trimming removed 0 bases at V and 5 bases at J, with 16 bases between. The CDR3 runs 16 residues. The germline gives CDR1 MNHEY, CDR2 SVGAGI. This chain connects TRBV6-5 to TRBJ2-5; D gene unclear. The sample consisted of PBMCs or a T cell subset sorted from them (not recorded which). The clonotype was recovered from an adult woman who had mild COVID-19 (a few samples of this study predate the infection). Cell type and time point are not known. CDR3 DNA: TGTGCCAGCAGTTACTCTGTAGGCCTCACTTCGGAGACCCAGTACTTC. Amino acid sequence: CASSYSVGLTSETQYF.